The T cell receptor beta chain under discussion was sequenced for a study of response to subunit inactivated influenza vaccine. V lost 7 bases and J lost 0, with 7 bases in between. This CDR3 has 11 residues. The germline gives CDR1 DFQATT, CDR2 SNEGSKA (reference sequence). This clonotype showed up just a few times. TCRdb reanalysed the RT-PCR reads using MiXCR and keeps one entry per CDR3 protein. The table shows 500,000 to 700,000 distinct CDR3 sequences, with roughly 25% occurring only once. This sample was also put to use in a study of T cells expressing NK-cell markers. From that second work: 5'RACE template switching with UMIs generated TCR beta cDNA. Sorted CD3+CD56-NKG2C+, CD3+CD56+NKG2C+ and CD3+CD56+NKG2C- T cells supplied the TCR beta repertoires. The dominant NKG2C+ clonotypes represented roughly 1.0-7.5% of CD8+ T cells in about six donors. Certain NKG2C+ T cell clones were expanded, and their HCMV specificity remained unclear.

The TCR comes from a man in his forties or fifties who received an inactivated influenza vaccine. The rearrangement links TRBV20-1 to TRBJ2-7; no clear D. The sequenced sample was CD4+ T cells sorted from PBMCs, obtained less than 13 days after vaccination. CDR3: CSGGPSYEQYF. The DNA of the CDR3 is TGCAGTGGTGGGCCCTCCTACGAGCAGTACTTC.